This T cell receptor beta chain is drawn from a study of spatial heterogeneity in lung cancer. Germline V lookup: CDR1 MNHEY, CDR2 SVGEGT. The CDR3 length is 14 residues. The germline V and J ends were trimmed by 2 bases and 6 bases, with 14 bases remaining between them. Remarks on this clonotype: Its antigen is not identified.

General study points: Detection of ubiquitous tumor TCRs in blood was higher at resection than follow-up.

TCRdb itself ran the 5' RACE reads through MiXCR, one entry per CDR3 protein. The sample records some 120,000 distinct CDR3 sequences, 10% to 15% being singletons. As for time point: blood at routine non-recurrence follow-up after resection. Tumor, nontumor lung or frozen PBMC supplied whole RNA, sequenced without sorting. The sequenced sample was PBMCs, obtained at follow-up. This sequence was found in a male donor with early-stage non-small cell lung cancer. The V and J genes are TRBV6-2 or TRBV6-3 and TRBJ2-7, with D hard to call. Written as DNA, the CDR3 is TGTGCCAGCAGTTACCCCGTCCGGGTCCTCGAGCAGTACTTC. Its translation is CASSYPVRVLEQYF.